This TCR beta chain was sequenced during a study of monozygotic twins with inflammatory bowel disease. TCRdb reprocessed the 5' RACE reads and reports one entry per CDR3 protein, with no DNA. Its clone listing holds about 300,000 distinct CDR3 sequences. Whole-study results and caveats: The data gave no support to a single strong IBD-associated signal or clonotype. Against healthy co-twins, IBD patients had lower TCRbeta diversity (measured by inverse Simpson).

For this clonotype: Its antigen is as yet unknown.

This CDR3 contains 13 residues. The rearrangement uses TRBV12-3 or TRBV12-4 and TRBJ1-1; the D call from TCRdb, TRBD1, cannot be confirmed without DNA. The source of this sequence is a human donor with ulcerative colitis or Crohn's disease, or a healthy co-twin of an affected twin (not recorded which). Specimen: blood. The CDR3 sequence is CASSFPPGDEAFF.